The 5 T cell receptor beta chains in this list originate from one sample, sequenced in a study of regulatory T cells in long-lasting Graves disease. Arm-PCR with iRepertoire HTBI primers amplified the CDR3 regions for these TCR beta libraries. TCRdb reprocessed the multiplex PCR reads with MiXCR, giving one entry per CDR3 protein. Of 500,000 or so distinct CDR3 sequences detected, 11% to 15% appear once; the ten largest clones hold roughly 18%. Sample time point: newly diagnosed GD, antithyroid drugs for less than 3 months. Extracted RNA from PBMCs served as the source of the TCR library. The sample was also linked to a second study, of T cells in Graves' hyperthyroidism and ophthalmopathy.

The sample in question was peripheral blood mononuclear cells (PBMCs), obtained at new diagnosis, from a patient treated with antithyroid drugs. Receptors originate from a woman between 45 and 60 years old with Graves disease.

V gene TRBV19 combines with J gene TRBJ1-5; TRBD1 is a possible D gene (6 bases). Trimming removed 4 bases at V and 3 bases at J, with 10 bases between. In germline, CDR1 is LNHDA, CDR2 SQIVND (reference sequence). The CDR3 is made up of 14 amino acids. This CDR3 is CASSKRQDNQPQHF. The CDR3 DNA reads as TGTGCCAGTAGTAAAAGACAGGACAATCAGCCCCAGCATTTT.

This clonotype was seen ten or more times. V usage is TRBV28 and J usage is TRBJ2-3; the D is unclear. V lost 5 bases to trimming and J lost 2 bases, with 17 bases between them. Germline V gives CDR1 MDHEN, CDR2 SYDVKM. This CDR3 has 16 residues. The chain's CDR3 is CASSPGIVANTDTQYF. CDR3 bases: TGTGCCAGCAGTCCTGGGATTGTCGCGAACACAGATACGCAGTATTTT. The complete variable domain, with remaining parts taken from reference TRBV28 and TRBJ2-3, reads DVKVTQSSRYLVKRTGEKVFLECVQDMDHENMFWYRQDPGLGLRLIYFSYDVKMKEKGDIPEGYSVSREKKERFSLILESASTNQTSMYLCASSPGIVANTDTQYFGPGTRLTVL.

V is TRBV20-1 and J is TRBJ2-1; D remains unclear. The CDR3 is 13 residues long. V was clipped by 0 bases and J by 4 bases, with 7 bases between them. Germline V gene data show CDR1 as DFQATT and CDR2 as SNEGSKA (reference sequence). The CDR3 loop reads CSARDVAYNEQFF. DNA of the CDR3: TGCAGTGCTAGAGATGTCGCTTACAATGAGCAGTTCTTC.

This clonotype showed up just a few times. The gene calls are TRBV7-6 and TRBJ2-2; D is possibly TRBD1 (6 bases). Trimming stripped 8 bases from V and 1 base from J, with 8 bases between. This CDR3 comprises 13 residues. From germline, CDR1 is SGHVS and CDR2 FNYEAQ. The CDR3 spells CASGRGNTGELFF. The CDR3 DNA reads as TGTGCCAGCGGCAGGGGGAACACCGGGGAGCTGTTTTTT. The entire variable domain, with the rest obtained from reference TRBV7-6 and TRBJ2-2, is as follows: GAGVSQSPRYKVTKRGQDVALRCDPISGHVSLYWYRQALGQGPEFLTYFNYEAQQDKSGLPNDRFSAERPEGSISTLTIQRTEQRDSAMYRCASGRGNTGELFFGEGSRLTVL.

This clonotype was observed at least ten times. The chain carries TRBV6-1 and TRBJ2-6; the match to TRBD1 covers 9 bases. The CDR3 spans 16 residues. V lost 7 bases, J lost 1 base, and 5 bases stayed unmatched. Germline-derived CDR1 and CDR2 are MNHNS and SASEGT. This chain's CDR3 is CASIPGQGSGANVLTF. The CDR3 DNA reads TGTGCCAGCATCCCGGGACAGGGTTCTGGGGCCAACGTCCTGACTTTC.